This T cell receptor (beta chain) comes out of a study of read filtering for tumor transcriptome and immune sequencing. Across the study: By R-ISS, stages I, II and III held 8, 16 and 7 patients.

CDR3 length: 14 residues. CDR1 DFQATT and CDR2 SNEGSKA come from the germline V gene (reference sequence). V dropped 6 bases and J dropped 8; count of bases not matched to a gene: 12. This clonotype turned up a few times. Antigen: not known. Molecular barcoded adaptors covering alpha/delta and beta/gamma chains were used on about 390 ng RNA. In TCRdb, the reads were re-called with MiXCR into one record per CDR3 protein. This table holds approximately 2,500 distinct CDR3 sequences, about 65% found once. Study results and limitations: IR-seq captured clonotypes deeper and more reliably than RNA-seq.

The sequence derives from a donor aged 40 or older with multiple myeloma. This table probably holds off-target reads from a library built for another chain. What was sequenced was a population of CD138-negative cells sorted from bone marrow. The V and J genes are TRBV20-1 and TRBJ2-1, with 8 bases fitting TRBD1. The CDR3 DNA sequence: TGCAGTGCCAAAGGGACAGGAGGCGTTTATGAGCAGTTCTTC. Its protein is CSAKGTGGVYEQFF.